This TCR beta chain was captured in a study of T cell repertoires in cytomegalovirus infection. About the research overall: It was the public TCR beta signatures that indicated both CMV infection and matching HLA type.

Trimming left V 4 bases short and J 3 bases short, with 9 bases between. Germline CDR1 SGHVS, CDR2 FNYEAQ. There are 14 residues in the CDR3. General observations from the study: Dominating the ex vivo response were HLA-C-restricted CMV-specific TCR beta clonotypes. Cumulated frequencies of public TCR beta families served to identify carriers of CMV plus the relevant HLA.

TCRdb used MiXCR to reprocess the reads, holding one entry per CDR3 protein. The sample lists approximately 320,000 distinct CDR3 sequences; over 7.5% were seen once. Details on this clonotype: Its specificity is unknown.

This receptor was taken from a human donor in good health (CMV status not recorded). Some clones in this sample may be carry-over from other donors' samples. The sequenced sample consisted of PBMCs. The V call is TRBV7-6, the J call TRBJ2-2, with D possibly matching TRBD2 (5 bases). The CDR3 region has the DNA TGTGCCAGCAGCTCCTACGGGGACACCGGGGAGCTGTTTTTT. Protein: CASSSYGDTGELFF.